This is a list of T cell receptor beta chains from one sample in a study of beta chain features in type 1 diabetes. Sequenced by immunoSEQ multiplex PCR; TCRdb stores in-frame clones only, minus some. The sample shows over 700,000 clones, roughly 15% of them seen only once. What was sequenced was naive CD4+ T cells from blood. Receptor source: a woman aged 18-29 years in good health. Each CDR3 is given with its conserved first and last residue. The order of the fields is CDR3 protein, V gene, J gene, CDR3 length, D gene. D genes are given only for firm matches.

CASSGVGLYGYTF	TRBV28	TRBJ1-2	13	.
CSAEANEKLFF	TRBV20-1	TRBJ1-4	11	.
CASSVERDTIYF	TRBV9	TRBJ1-3	12	.
CASSTRDRGLEDGYTF	TRBV7-2	TRBJ1-2	16	TRBD1
CASSQDAGNTIYF	TRBV7-2	TRBJ1-3	13	.
CASSQAGQGTGEKLFF	TRBV4-2	TRBJ1-4	16	TRBD1
CASSSTSGLNIDEQFF	TRBV9	TRBJ2-1	16	TRBD2
CASSYSGIGYGYTF	TRBV6-5	TRBJ1-2	14	.
CASSSVSEAFF	TRBV4-2	TRBJ1-1	11	.
CASSQETGIGARNEQFF	TRBV4-3	TRBJ2-1	17	.
CASSATSATYEQYF	TRBV5-6	TRBJ2-7	14	TRBD2
CASSLGSGGRFLFF	TRBV28	TRBJ2-2	14	TRBD2
CASSLGDRVRLFF	TRBV5-6	TRBJ1-4	13	TRBD1
CSASFGGGYTF	TRBV20-1	TRBJ1-2	11	.
CASSVGPSGGANVLTF	TRBV9	TRBJ2-6	16	.
CSVLGETSTDTQYF	TRBV29-1	TRBJ2-3	14	.
CASSPGDGWNTEAFF	TRBV19	TRBJ1-1	15	.
CASSQGPNEQFF	TRBV14	TRBJ2-1	12	.
CASSPPPQGRLLGYYEQYF	TRBV7-8	TRBJ2-7	19	.
CASSSGGETQYF	TRBV7-9	TRBJ2-5	12	TRBD1
CAISESPSGEETQYF	TRBV10-3	TRBJ2-5	15	TRBD2
CAISSPAGSLNEQFF	TRBV10-3	TRBJ2-1	15	.
CASSLVGRDYNEQFF	TRBV7-2	TRBJ2-1	15	.
CASSPPSGGAKNIQYF	TRBV4-1	TRBJ2-4	16	TRBD2
CASSYPRLASYEQYF	TRBV10-2	TRBJ2-7	15	TRBD2
CSVVEGTYNEQFF	TRBV29-1	TRBJ2-1	13	.
CASSSRTATDTQYF	TRBV11-2	TRBJ2-3	14	.
CASSRPAGEQFF	TRBV6-5	TRBJ2-1	12	.
CASSSRDEQYF	TRBV27	TRBJ2-7	11	.
CASSEVTGDQPQHF	TRBV2	TRBJ1-5	14	TRBD1
CASSQYGYEQYF	TRBV11-2	TRBJ2-7	12	.
CASSLRGGHEQYF	TRBV5-6	TRBJ2-7	13	.
CASSILTSTYNEQFF	TRBV19	TRBJ2-1	15	.
CASSPPELRRDRSNYEQYF	TRBV18	TRBJ2-7	19	TRBD1
CASSPGTSGRAGQFF	TRBV7-2	TRBJ2-1	15	TRBD2
CASSSTRVNTGELFF	TRBV5-1	TRBJ2-2	15	.
CASSVMHRGSNQPQHF	TRBV7-2	TRBJ1-5	16	.
CASSYREERETQYF	TRBV28	TRBJ2-5	14	.
CASSLTRTGNTGELFF	TRBV7-8	TRBJ2-2	16	.
CAISVSAAEQFF	TRBV10-3	TRBJ2-1	12	.
CASSRVRGEGKETQYF	TRBV4-1	TRBJ2-5	16	TRBD2
CASSRGLWGFNQPQHF	TRBV5-4	TRBJ1-5	16	.
CASSTGGTLYEAFF	TRBV7-9	TRBJ1-1	14	TRBD1
CASRSEGNTIYF	TRBV27	TRBJ1-3	12	.
CASYSGRGAGELFF	TRBV6-6	TRBJ2-2	14	TRBD2
CASSPSQIYEQYF	TRBV28	TRBJ2-7	13	.
CASSLAWWGAGANVLTF	TRBV27	TRBJ2-6	17	.
CSARALDEQFF	TRBV20-1	TRBJ2-1	11	.
CASGTAYEQYF	TRBV28	TRBJ2-7	11	TRBD1
CASSVDTKGNEQFF	TRBV9	TRBJ2-1	14	.
CASSGGTGHNTEAFF	TRBV5-4	TRBJ1-1	15	TRBD1
CASSLLSTGTIPQFF	TRBV28	TRBJ2-1	15	TRBD2
CASSFFGGATDTQYF	TRBV28	TRBJ2-3	15	.
CASSPGQGGNTEAFF	TRBV5-4	TRBJ1-1	15	TRBD1
CASSSTKGYETQYF	TRBV7-2	TRBJ2-5	14	.
CASSQELNQPQHF	TRBV4-2	TRBJ1-5	13	.
CASSLGDGSYNEQFF	TRBV7-3	TRBJ2-1	15	.
CASSRFGTGNGELFF	TRBV19	TRBJ2-2	15	TRBD1
CASSLGQGTGTDTQYF	TRBV7-8	TRBJ2-3	16	TRBD1
CASGQQGPYEQYF	TRBV6-1	TRBJ2-7	13	.